The clone carrying this T cell receptor (beta chain) turned up a few times. Its target is not known. Study-wide findings and caveats: Tumor-infiltrating Treg TCR alpha and beta sequences overlapped most with tumor naive CD4+ T cells, then blood naive. Tumor memory CD4+ T cell TCR gene usage was found to cluster with blood and lymph node memory CD4+ cells and with lymph node naive CD4+ cells. The larger cohort examined one V-J beta rearrangement, not whole repertoires.

Full-length variable regions came from constant-region reverse primers plus semi-nested Nested Universal Primer A PCR. TCRdb itself ran the 5' RACE reads through MiXCR, one entry per CDR3 protein. The sample lists about 32,000 distinct CDR3 sequences, roughly 27% seen once, with around 2.3% in the top ten. Cells sorted as Tregs were CD4+, CD25+ and CD127-/low. The germline V and J ends were trimmed by 7 bases and 6 bases, with 19 bases remaining between them. The CDR3 is 15 amino acids. The TCR comes from a female donor with breast cancer. The V and J genes are TRBV12-3 or TRBV12-4 and TRBJ2-1, with D possibly matching TRBD1 (6 bases). The sequenced sample was tumor-infiltrating Tregs sorted from the breast tumor. CDR3 region: CASINTEQGINEQFF. DNA for the CDR3: TGTGCCAGCATCAACACCGAACAGGGAATCAATGAGCAGTTCTTC.